This entry describes one T cell receptor (beta chain). The antigen it recognizes is unknown. Qualities for individual bases were not recorded, and no much larger clone is one base off. This sample stems from a study of technical replicates of blood from a few donors (TCRdb year 2017). The library was made by the immunoSEQ multiplex PCR assay. Sourced from immuneACCESS, this table was stored by TCRdb with only in-frame sequences that have V and J called. A share of the clones is absent; for the studies checked, an unresolved V gene accounts for under half, and the remainder has no known explanation. Here the sample has fewer than 95,000 clones; 94% occur a single time. Of the sample, 0.26% falls within the top ten clones. From the cysteine up to the phenylalanine, the CDR3 has a length of 12 residues. The DNA shown is the 36-base CDR3, in frame from base 1. V was cut back by 0 bases and J by 9 bases, leaving a gap of 6 bases between them. The germline V gene specifies SGHTA as CDR1 and FQGTGA as CDR2.

Sequencing was carried out using T cells isolated from PBMCs. The chain uses TRBV7-3 and TRBJ2-1; D gene: possibly TRBD2, on 5 matching bases. This clonotype was sampled from a human donor in good health. The nucleotide sequence reads as follows: TGTGCCAGCAGCTTAACCCGGGGTGAGCAGTTCTTC. Its coded protein is CASSLTRGEQFF.